The next 22 T cell receptor beta chains were all read from a single sample in a study of identical twins. Using its own MiXCR run on the 5' RACE reads, TCRdb lists one record per CDR3 protein. The data contain roughly 1,500,000 distinct CDR3 sequences, about 30% of them singletons. Specimen: cord blood. Source of these receptors: a newborn girl in good health.

The sample holds a few counts of this clonotype. As DNA, the CDR3 is TGTGCCAGCAGCGAGGGGACTAGGTACAATGAGCAGTTCTTC. Protein sequence: CASSEGTRYNEQFF. The chain combines TRBV11-2 with TRBJ2-1; 8 positions match TRBD2. The V and J ends lost 5 bases and 4 bases, in that order; junction bases with no gene match: 4. Germline-derived CDR1 and CDR2 are SGHAT and FQNNGV. The CDR3 is 14 amino acids.

This clonotype was seen a handful of times. This sequence joins TRBV27 and TRBJ2-1; 12 nucleotides line up with TRBD2. V lost 2 bases to trimming and J lost 5 bases; unmatched junction nucleotides: 4. Looked up from germline, CDR1 is MNHEY and CDR2 is SMNVEV (reference sequence). CDR3 size: 16 residues. The CDR3 loop reads CASSLRLAGAHNEQFF. CDR3 DNA: TGTGCCAGCAGTTTAAGACTAGCGGGGGCCCACAATGAGCAGTTCTTC.

This clonotype was seen more than once but under ten times. The rearrangement links TRBV12-5 to TRBJ2-4; 9 bases line up with TRBD2. Losses at the gene ends were 5 bases for V and 6 bases for J; bases not matched to a gene: 5. The CDR3 totals 14 residues. CDR1 and CDR2 from the germline V gene are LGHNT and FRNRAP. The chain's CDR3 is CASGPSGAPNIQYF. CDR3 nucleotide sequence: TGTGCTAGTGGTCCTAGCGGGGCGCCAAACATTCAGTACTTC.

The gene calls are TRBV20-1 and TRBJ1-6; 11 bases line up with TRBD1. The CDR3 loop spans 13 amino acids. Germline CDR1 reads DFQATT; CDR2 reads SNEGSKA (reference sequence). CDR3 bases: TGCAGACCCGGTGGGACAGGGGGTTCACCCCTCCACTTT. This codes for CRPGGTGGSPLHF.

The V gene is TRBV12-3 or TRBV12-4, the J gene TRBJ2-3; 9 nucleotides match TRBD2. Unmatched junction bases numbered 3, after V lost 4 bases and J lost 10 bases. The CDR3 length is 12 residues. The CDR3 spells CASSSQREAQYF. Written as DNA, the CDR3 is TGTGCCAGCAGTTCCCAGCGGGAGGCGCAGTATTTT.

This clonotype came up a few times. J is TRBJ1-2 and V is TRBV7-6; TRBD1 aligns across 10 bases. V lost 5 bases and J lost 1; bases outside the gene matches: 16. The CDR3 is made up of 19 amino acids. The V gene's germline CDR1 is SGHVS and CDR2 FNYEAQ. This CDR3 reads CASSPIGPDRGDFNYGYTF. In DNA form, the CDR3 reads TGTGCCAGCAGCCCCATCGGACCGGACAGGGGGGATTTTAACTATGGCTACACCTTC.

This clonotype was seen more than once but under ten times. The chain employs TRBV24-1 and TRBJ2-3; D might be TRBD2 (6 bases). CDR3 length: 17 amino acids. V gave up 4 bases and J gave up 3 bases, with 19 bases separating them. The germline gives CDR1 KGHDR, CDR2 SFDVKD. For the CDR3, the DNA is TGTGCCACCAGTGAATACTCATGGGGGGACGGGACAGATACGCAGTATTTT. It specifies CATSEYSWGDGTDTQYF.

V gene TRBV6-1 combines with J gene TRBJ1-5, with D uncertain. The V gene lost 1 base and the J gene lost 7 bases, with 11 bases spanning the gap. The CDR3 runs to 14 residues. Germline CDR1 is MNHNS and CDR2 is SASEGT. The DNA of the CDR3 is TGTGCCAGCAGTGAAGTAGCCCTTGCCCAGCCCCAGCATTTT. Translation gives CASSEVALAQPQHF.

This clonotype has more than one count but fewer than ten. The chain is built from TRBV20-1 and TRBJ2-1; D possibly matches TRBD1 or TRBD2 (5 bases each). The V gene's germline CDR1 is DFQATT and CDR2 SNEGSKA (reference sequence). The V and J ends lost 4 bases and 7 bases respectively, with 17 bases between them. The CDR3 is 14 residues long. The CDR3 DNA reads TGCAGTGCTACGCTCGCAAGAGGGGAAAATGAGCAGTTCTTC. Translating it yields CSATLARGENEQFF.

The CDR3 DNA follows: TGTGCCAGCGCCGGCTCTTTAACCTACGAGCAGTACTTC. Amino acid sequence: CASAGSLTYEQYF. This chain uses TRBV28 with TRBJ2-7; D unresolved. Germline loops: CDR1 MDHEN, CDR2 SYDVKM. CDR3 length equals 13 residues. V was shortened by 8 bases and J by 2 bases, with 13 bases between the two germline ends.

This rearrangement joins TRBV27 to TRBJ1-1; D is unclear. The CDR3 runs to 14 residues. The germline V gene encodes CDR1 MNHEY and CDR2 SMNVEV (reference sequence). Deletions cut 7 bases from V and 0 bases from J, with 12 bases between. This CDR3 is CASTPGYLNTEAFF. The DNA of the CDR3 is TGTGCCAGCACCCCGGGATATCTGAACACTGAAGCTTTCTTT.

V is TRBV20-1 and J is TRBJ2-3; 13 positions match TRBD2. The CDR3 loop spans 15 amino acids. Germline trimming cut 6 bases from V and 4 bases from J; bases unmatched to any gene: 7. CDR1 DFQATT and CDR2 SNEGSKA come from the germline V gene (reference sequence). CDR3 region: CSALGLAGDPDTQYF. CDR3 nucleotides: TGCAGTGCCCTCGGACTAGCGGGAGACCCAGATACGCAGTATTTT.

This clonotype was counted a few times. The V and J genes are TRBV2 and TRBJ2-7; 9 bases map to TRBD1. V lost 7 bases to trimming and J lost 3 bases; unmatched junction nucleotides: 4. Germline values: CDR1 SNHLY, CDR2 FYNNEI. This CDR3 has 13 residues. DNA for the CDR3: TGTGCCAGCACCTGGACAGGGGTCTACGAGCAGTACTTC. As protein: CASTWTGVYEQYF. Using reference TRBV2 and TRBJ2-7 for the parts outside the CDR3, the full variable domain is EPEVTQTPSHQVTQMGQEVILRCVPISNHLYFYWYRQILGQKVEFLVSFYNNEISEKSEIFDDQFSVERPDGSNFTLKIRSTKLEDSAMYFCASTWTGVYEQYFGPGTRLTVT.

This clonotype was recorded a few times. This chain links TRBV29-1 with TRBJ2-2, with a tentative D call TRBD2 (5 bases). CDR1 is SQVTM and CDR2 is ANQGSEA in the germline V gene. Trimming shortened V by 3 bases and J by 1 base, and 9 bases separated the two germline ends. The CDR3 has 14 amino acids. CDR3 coding DNA: TGCAGCGTTGATGTACGGGGGAACACCGGGGAGCTGTTTTTT. Protein product: CSVDVRGNTGELFF.

This chain connects TRBV24-1 to TRBJ2-1; no definite D call. Germline assignment: CDR1 KGHDR and CDR2 SFDVKD. With 2 bases removed from V and 9 bases from J, the gap between germline ends came to 7 bases. CDR3 size: 12 residues. The CDR3 here is CATSDSFSEQFF. The CDR3 DNA reads TGTGCCACCAGTGATTCTTTCTCTGAGCAGTTCTTC.

The CDR3 DNA follows: TGCGCCAGCAGCTTTGACACTAGCGGGAGGAATGAGCAGTTCTTC. Translation: CASSFDTSGRNEQFF. The chain is built from TRBV5-1 and TRBJ2-1, with 12 bases matching TRBD2. After removal of 2 bases from V and 7 bases from J, the junction contained 4 bases not matched to a gene. Germline lookup yields CDR1 SGHRS and CDR2 YFSETQ. The CDR3 sequence is 15 residues long.

V and J are TRBV19 and TRBJ2-7; 10 nucleotides line up with TRBD1. Germline V gene lookup returns CDR1 LNHDA and CDR2 SQIVND (reference sequence). This CDR3 comprises 14 residues. Trimming cost V 3 bases and J 3 bases; bases outside gene matches: 2. CDR3 sequence reads: CASSMGQGNYEQYF. In nucleotides, the CDR3 is TGTGCCAGTAGTATGGGACAGGGGAACTACGAGCAGTACTTC.

With respect to this clonotype: A much larger clone differs from this one at a single base, so this may be a read error. The V call is TRBV2, the J call TRBJ2-1, with unresolved D. V lost 5 bases and J 11 bases, leaving 13 bases between the germline ends. The CDR3 loop spans 12 amino acids. CDR1 and CDR2 from the germline V gene are SNHLY and FYNNEI. CDR3 sequence reads: CASSPIGNKQFF. The CDR3, as DNA: TGTGCCAGCAGTCCGATAGGGAATAAGCAGTTCTTC.

This clonotype has just a few counts. The chain couples TRBV20-1 to TRBJ2-5; 12 bases match TRBD2. The junction had 12 bases not matched to a gene; V was cut back by 1 base and J by 0 bases. The germline V gene encodes CDR1 DFQATT and CDR2 SNEGSKA (reference sequence). The CDR3 runs 19 residues. CDR3 sequence: CSARALIRLAGEYQETQYF. CDR3 DNA: TGCAGTGCTAGAGCCCTTATCCGACTAGCGGGGGAATACCAAGAGACCCAGTACTTC.

This clonotype was seen only a few times. This sequence joins TRBV5-1 and TRBJ2-3; maybe TRBD1 (7 bases). CDR3 length equals 15 residues. The germline V gene has CDR1 SGHRS and CDR2 YFSETQ. V was trimmed by 4 bases and J by 3 bases, leaving 15 bases between them. The CDR3 reads CASSRAAGGTDTQYF. In DNA form, the CDR3 reads TGCGCCAGCAGCAGGGCAGCAGGGGGGACAGATACGCAGTATTTT.

The gene calls are TRBV7-2 and TRBJ1-4, with D possibly being TRBD1 (6 bases). This CDR3 is 17 amino acids long. With 6 bases removed from V and 2 bases from J, the gap between germline ends came to 19 bases. Germline CDR1 SGHTA, CDR2 FQGNSA. As DNA, the CDR3 is TGTGCCAGCAGACGATTGGGGGGGCGAGTTACTAATGAAAAACTGTTTTTT. Its translation: CASRRLGGRVTNEKLFF. The complete variable domain, with remaining parts taken from reference TRBV7-2 and TRBJ1-4, reads GAGVSQSPSNKVTEKGKDVELRCDPISGHTALYWYRQSLGQGLEFLIYFQGNSAPDKSGLPSDRFSAERTGGSVSTLTIQRTQQEDSAVYLCASRRLGGRVTNEKLFFGSGTQLSVL.

This clonotype was observed a handful of times. The rearrangement joins TRBV28 to TRBJ2-3, with 15 nucleotides matching TRBD2. J was trimmed by 3 bases and V by 5 bases; bases with no gene match: 6. The CDR3 is made up of 17 amino acids. Germline lookup yields CDR1 MDHEN and CDR2 SYDVKM. CDR3 DNA sequence: TGTGCCAGCAGTATTGGACTAGCGGGAGGGCCTACAGATACGCAGTATTTT. This encodes CASSIGLAGGPTDTQYF.